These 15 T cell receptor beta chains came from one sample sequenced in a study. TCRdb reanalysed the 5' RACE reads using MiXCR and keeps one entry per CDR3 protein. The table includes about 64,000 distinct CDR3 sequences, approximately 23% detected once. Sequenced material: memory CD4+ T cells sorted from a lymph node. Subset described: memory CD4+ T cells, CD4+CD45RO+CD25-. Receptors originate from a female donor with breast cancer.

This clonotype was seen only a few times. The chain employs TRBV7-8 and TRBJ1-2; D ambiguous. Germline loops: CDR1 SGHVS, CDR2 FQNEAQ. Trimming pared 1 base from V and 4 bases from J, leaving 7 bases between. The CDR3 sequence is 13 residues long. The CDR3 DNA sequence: TGTGCCAGCAGCTTAGTAGATTCCTATGGCTACACCTTC. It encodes CASSLVDSYGYTF.

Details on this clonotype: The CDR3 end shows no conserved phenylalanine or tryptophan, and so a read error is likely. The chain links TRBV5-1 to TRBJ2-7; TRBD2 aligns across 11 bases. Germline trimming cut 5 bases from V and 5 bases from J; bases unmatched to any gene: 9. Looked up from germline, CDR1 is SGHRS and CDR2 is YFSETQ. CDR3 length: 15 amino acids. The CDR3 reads CASSQTSGTLHEQYI. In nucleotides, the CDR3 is TGCGCCAGCAGTCAGACTAGCGGGACCCTCCACGAGCAGTACATC.

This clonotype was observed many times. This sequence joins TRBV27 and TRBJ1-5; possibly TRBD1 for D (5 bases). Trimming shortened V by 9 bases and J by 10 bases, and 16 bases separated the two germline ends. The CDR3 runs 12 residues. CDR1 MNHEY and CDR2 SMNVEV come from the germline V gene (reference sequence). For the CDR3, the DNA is TGTGCCAGTGGGGGGGAGGGAGCCCCCCAGCATTTT. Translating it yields CASGGEGAPQHF.

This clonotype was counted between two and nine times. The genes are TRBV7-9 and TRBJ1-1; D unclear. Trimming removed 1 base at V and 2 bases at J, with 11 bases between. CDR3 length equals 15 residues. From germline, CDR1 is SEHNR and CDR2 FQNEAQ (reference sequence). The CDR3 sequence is CASSLGWMKNTEAFF. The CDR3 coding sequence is TGTGCCAGCAGCTTAGGGTGGATGAAAAACACTGAAGCTTTCTTT.

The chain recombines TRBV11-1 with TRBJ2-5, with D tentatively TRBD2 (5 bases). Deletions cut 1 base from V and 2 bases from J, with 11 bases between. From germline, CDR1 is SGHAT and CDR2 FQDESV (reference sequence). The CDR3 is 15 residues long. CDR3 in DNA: TGTGCCAGCAGCTTAGAAGGAGCGGTTCAAGAGACCCAGTACTTC. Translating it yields CASSLEGAVQETQYF.

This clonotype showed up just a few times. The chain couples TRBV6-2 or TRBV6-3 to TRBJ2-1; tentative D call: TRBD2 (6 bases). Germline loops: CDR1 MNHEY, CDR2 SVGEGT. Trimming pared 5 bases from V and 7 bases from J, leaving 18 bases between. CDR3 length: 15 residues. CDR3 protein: CASSKRDPRGNEQFF. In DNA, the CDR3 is TGTGCCAGCAGTAAAAGGGACCCTCGGGGGAATGAGCAGTTCTTC.

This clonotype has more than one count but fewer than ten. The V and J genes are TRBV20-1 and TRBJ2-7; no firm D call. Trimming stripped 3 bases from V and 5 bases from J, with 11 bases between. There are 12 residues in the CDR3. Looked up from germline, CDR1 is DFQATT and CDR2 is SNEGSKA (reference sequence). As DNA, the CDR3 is TGCAGTGCTAGTCCGGCCCGGGACGAGCAGTACTTC. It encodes CSASPARDEQYF.

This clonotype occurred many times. DNA of the CDR3: TGTGCCAGCAGTTACGACGCCGCCTACGAGCAGTACTTC. Residues: CASSYDAAYEQYF. This chain links TRBV6-2 or TRBV6-3 with TRBJ2-7, with D unclear. V was shortened by 2 bases and J by 2 bases, with 7 bases between the two germline ends. CDR1 is MNHEY and CDR2 is SVGEGT in the germline V gene. The CDR3 runs to 13 residues.

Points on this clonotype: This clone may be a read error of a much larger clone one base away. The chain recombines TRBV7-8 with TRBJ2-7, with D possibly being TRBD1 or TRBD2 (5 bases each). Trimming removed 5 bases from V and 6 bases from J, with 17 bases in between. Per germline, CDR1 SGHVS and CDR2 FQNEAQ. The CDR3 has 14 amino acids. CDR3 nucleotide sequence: TGTGCCAGCAGCGGCCGGGACCCGGCCTGCGAGCAGTACTTC. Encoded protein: CASSGRDPACEQYF. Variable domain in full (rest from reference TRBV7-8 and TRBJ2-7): GAGVSQSPRYKVAKRGQDVALRCDPISGHVSLFWYQQALGQGPEFLTYFQNEAQLDKSGLPSDRFFAERPEGSVSTLKIQRTQQEDSAVYLCASSGRDPACEQYFGPGTRLTVT.

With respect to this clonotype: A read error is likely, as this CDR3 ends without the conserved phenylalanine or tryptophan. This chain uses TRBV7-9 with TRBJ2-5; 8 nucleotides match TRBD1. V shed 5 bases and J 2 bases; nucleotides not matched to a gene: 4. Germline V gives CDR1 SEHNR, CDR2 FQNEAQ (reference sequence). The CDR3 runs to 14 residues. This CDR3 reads CASSPGQVQETQYL. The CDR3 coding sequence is TGTGCCAGCAGCCCGGGACAGGTGCAAGAGACCCAGTACCTC.

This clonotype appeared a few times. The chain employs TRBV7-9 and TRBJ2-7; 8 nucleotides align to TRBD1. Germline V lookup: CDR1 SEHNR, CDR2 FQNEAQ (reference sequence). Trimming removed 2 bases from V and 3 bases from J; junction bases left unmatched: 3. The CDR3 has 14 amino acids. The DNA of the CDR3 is TGTGCCAGCAGCTTAAGTGGACAGGGCTACGAGCAGTACTTC. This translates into CASSLSGQGYEQYF.

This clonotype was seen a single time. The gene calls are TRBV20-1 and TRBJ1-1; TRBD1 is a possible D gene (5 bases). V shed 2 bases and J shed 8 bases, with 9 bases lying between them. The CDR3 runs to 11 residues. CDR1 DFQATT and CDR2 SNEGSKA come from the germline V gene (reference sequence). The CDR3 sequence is CSARTGGEAFF. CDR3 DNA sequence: TGCAGTGCTAGAACGGGGGGAGAAGCTTTCTTT.

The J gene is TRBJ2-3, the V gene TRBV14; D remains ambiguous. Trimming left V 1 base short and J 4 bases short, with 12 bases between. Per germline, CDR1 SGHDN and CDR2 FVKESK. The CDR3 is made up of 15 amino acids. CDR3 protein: CASSQGGVAADTQYF. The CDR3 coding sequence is TGTGCCAGCAGCCAAGGAGGAGTAGCTGCAGATACGCAGTATTTT.

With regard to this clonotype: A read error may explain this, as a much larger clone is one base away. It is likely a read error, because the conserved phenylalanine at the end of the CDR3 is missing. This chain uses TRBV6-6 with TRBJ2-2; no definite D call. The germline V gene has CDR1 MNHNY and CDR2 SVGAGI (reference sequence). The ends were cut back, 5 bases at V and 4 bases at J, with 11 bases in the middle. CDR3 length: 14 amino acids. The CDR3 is CASSPHDGTGELFS. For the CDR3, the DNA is TGTGCCAGCAGTCCCCACGATGGCACCGGGGAGCTGTTTTCT.

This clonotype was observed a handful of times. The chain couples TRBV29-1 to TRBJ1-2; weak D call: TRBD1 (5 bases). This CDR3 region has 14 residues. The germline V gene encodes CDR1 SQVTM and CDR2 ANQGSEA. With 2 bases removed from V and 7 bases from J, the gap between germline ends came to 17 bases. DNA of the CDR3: TGCAGCGTTGAAAGCGACGAGGGGATAGGTGGCTACACCTTC. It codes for CSVESDEGIGGYTF.